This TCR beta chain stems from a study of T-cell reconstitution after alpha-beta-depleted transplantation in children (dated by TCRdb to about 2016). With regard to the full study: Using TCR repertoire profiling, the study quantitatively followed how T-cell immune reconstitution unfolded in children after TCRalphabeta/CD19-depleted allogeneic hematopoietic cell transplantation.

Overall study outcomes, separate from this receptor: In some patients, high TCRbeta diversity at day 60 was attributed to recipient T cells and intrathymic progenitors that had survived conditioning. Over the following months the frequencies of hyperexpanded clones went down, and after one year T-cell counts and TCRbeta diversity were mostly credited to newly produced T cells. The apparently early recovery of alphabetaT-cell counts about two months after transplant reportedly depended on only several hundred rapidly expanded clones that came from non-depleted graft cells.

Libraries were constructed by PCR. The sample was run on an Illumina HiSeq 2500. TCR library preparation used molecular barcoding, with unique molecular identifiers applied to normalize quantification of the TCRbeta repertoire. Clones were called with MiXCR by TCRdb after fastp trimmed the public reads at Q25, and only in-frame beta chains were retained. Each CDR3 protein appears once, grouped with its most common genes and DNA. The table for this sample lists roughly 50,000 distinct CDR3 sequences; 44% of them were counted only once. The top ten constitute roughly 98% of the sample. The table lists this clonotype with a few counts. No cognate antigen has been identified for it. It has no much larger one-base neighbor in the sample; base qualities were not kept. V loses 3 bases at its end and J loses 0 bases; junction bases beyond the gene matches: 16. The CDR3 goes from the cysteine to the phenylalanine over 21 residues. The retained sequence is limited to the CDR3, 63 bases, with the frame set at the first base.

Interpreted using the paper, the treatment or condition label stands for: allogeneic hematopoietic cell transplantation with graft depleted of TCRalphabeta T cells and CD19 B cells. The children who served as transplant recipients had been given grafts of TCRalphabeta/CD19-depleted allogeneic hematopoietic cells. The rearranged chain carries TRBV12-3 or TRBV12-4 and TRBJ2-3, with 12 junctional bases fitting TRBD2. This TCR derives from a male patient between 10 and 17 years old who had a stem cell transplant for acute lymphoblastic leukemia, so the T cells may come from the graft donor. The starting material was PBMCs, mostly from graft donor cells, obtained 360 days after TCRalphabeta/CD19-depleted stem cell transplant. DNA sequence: TGTGCCAGCAGTTTTCCATATACTCAACACACTAGCGGGGGGAGCACAGATACGCAGTATTTT. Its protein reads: CASSFPYTQHTSGGSTDTQYF.